These 16 T cell receptor beta chains originate from one sample sequenced in a study of vaccination and CD4 T cells after COVID-19. Cultured CD4+ T-cell DNA underwent Oncomine TCR Beta short-read sequencing. TCRdb recomputed calls from the PCR reads with MiXCR, one row per CDR3 protein. The sample shows under 15,000 distinct CDR3 sequences, more than 60% of them seen only once. These receptors are not linked to any known antigen. Sample treatment: approximately nine-day PBMC culture with coronavirus spike peptide pools or control peptides (ViraFEST assay). The material sequenced was CD4+ T cells from blood, cultured in vitro. The receptors here all came from a human donor who had recovered from COVID-19.

The chain links TRBV15 to TRBJ1-5; no firm D call. This CDR3 contains 14 residues. Trimming stripped 1 base from V and 4 bases from J, with 8 bases between. Germline V lookup: CDR1 LNHNV, CDR2 YYDKDF (reference sequence). As DNA, the CDR3 is TGTGCCACCAGCAGAGCACTTGGGAATCAGCCCCAGCATTTT. Residues: CATSRALGNQPQHF.

The gene calls are TRBV7-8 and TRBJ1-1; 9 bases are a match to TRBD1. Germline trimming cut 5 bases from V and 4 bases from J; bases unmatched to any gene: 11. Germline CDR1 and CDR2: SGHVS and FQNEAQ. CDR3 length: 16 amino acids. The CDR3 coding sequence is TGTGCCAGCAGCCCAAGAGACAGGGGGTTGGGCACTGAAGCTTTCTTT. Translated: CASSPRDRGLGTEAFF. Filled out from reference TRBV7-8 and TRBJ1-1, the complete variable domain reads GAGVSQSPRYKVAKRGQDVALRCDPISGHVSLFWYQQALGQGPEFLTYFQNEAQLDKSGLPSDRFFAERPEGSVSTLKIQRTQQEDSAVYLCASSPRDRGLGTEAFFGQGTRLTVV.

The chain carries TRBV20-1 and TRBJ2-3, with D perhaps matching TRBD1 (6 bases). The germline V gene encodes CDR1 DFQATT and CDR2 SNEGSKA (reference sequence). V was trimmed by 2 bases and J by 0 bases, leaving 9 bases between them. The CDR3 has 14 residues. The DNA for the CDR3 is TGCAGTGCTAGAACAGGGTGGAGCACAGATACGCAGTATTTT. The encoded protein is CSARTGWSTDTQYF.

The chain recombines TRBV7-9 with TRBJ1-1; D gene unclear. This CDR3 is 14 amino acids long. Germline CDR1 reads SEHNR; CDR2 reads FQNEAQ (reference sequence). V lost 2 bases and J 0 bases, leaving 7 bases between the germline ends. CDR3 sequence reads: CASSLPTVNTEAFF. The CDR3 DNA follows: TGTGCCAGCAGCTTACCTACAGTGAACACTGAAGCTTTCTTT.

Remarks on this clonotype: A read error may account for a junction end that differs from germline. This CDR3 reads CASSDPGRNLLGAFF. CDR3 nucleotides: TGCGCCAGCAGCGACCCCGGCAGGAACCTTTTGGGAGCTTTCTTT. The chain recombines TRBV7-2 with TRBJ1-1; D remains ambiguous. This CDR3 comprises 15 residues. Per germline, CDR1 SGHTA and CDR2 FQGNSA. Variable domain in full (rest from reference TRBV7-2 and TRBJ1-1): GAGVSQSPSNKVTEKGKDVELRCDPISGHTALYWYRQSLGQGLEFLIYFQGNSAPDKSGLPSDRFSAERTGGSVSTLTIQRTQQEDSAVYLCASSDPGRNLLGAFFGQGTRLTVV.

This clonotype was recorded once. V gene TRBV27 combines with J gene TRBJ2-2, with D perhaps assigned TRBD1 or TRBD2 (5 bases each). The CDR3 extends over 12 amino acids. The V end lost 6 bases, the J end lost 5 bases, and 7 bases lay between the germline ends. In germline, CDR1 is MNHEY, CDR2 SMNVEV (reference sequence). This chain's CDR3 is CASRWGTGELFF. The CDR3 DNA reads TGTGCCAGCAGGTGGGGGACCGGGGAGCTGTTTTTT.

The chain recombines TRBV12-3 or TRBV12-4 with TRBJ1-5, with 8 bases that match TRBD1. The CDR3 is 15 residues long. After removal of 5 bases from V and 4 bases from J, the junction contained 7 bases not matched to a gene. DNA for the CDR3: TGTGCCAGCAGTATAGGACAGGGAGGGAATCAGCCCCAGCATTTT. Protein: CASSIGQGGNQPQHF.

This chain links TRBV7-9 with TRBJ1-2; no definite D call. The CDR3 extends over 14 amino acids. From germline, CDR1 is SEHNR and CDR2 FQNEAQ (reference sequence). V lost 2 bases and J 6 bases, leaving 13 bases between the germline ends. The CDR3 region is CASSLMEGWDGYTF. In DNA, the CDR3 is TGTGCCAGCAGCTTAATGGAAGGGTGGGATGGCTACACCTTC.

In this sample, this clonotype turned up a few times. DNA of the CDR3: TGTGCCAGCAGCCCAACTAGCGGGAGGGGGACAGATACGCAGTATTTT. This encodes CASSPTSGRGTDTQYF. The rearrangement joins TRBV7-8 to TRBJ2-3; 13 nucleotides agree with TRBD2. The junction had 5 bases not matched to a gene; V was cut back by 5 bases and J by 3 bases. Germline lookup yields CDR1 SGHVS and CDR2 FQNEAQ. The CDR3 has 16 residues.

As concerns this clonotype: Sequence at one end of the junction differs from germline and may be a read error. The chain links TRBV7-3 to TRBJ2-1, with D possibly TRBD1 on 6 matching bases. The CDR3 is 17 residues long. Germline loops: CDR1 SGHTA, CDR2 FQGTGA. This CDR3 reads CASSLGQGTRSYNEQFF. Written as DNA, the CDR3 is TGTGCCAGCAGTCTTGGGCAGGGGACAAGGTCCTACAATGAGCAGTTCTTT.

Only one count was recorded for this clonotype. The chain employs TRBV6-2 or TRBV6-3 and TRBJ1-5, with TRBD1 matching over 9 bases. The CDR3 sequence is 14 residues long. V shed 10 bases and J 1 base; nucleotides not matched to a gene: 5. From germline, CDR1 is MNHEY and CDR2 SVGEGT. The CDR3 nucleotides are TGTGCCACCGGACAGGGGATCAGCAATCAGCCCCAGCATTTT. It encodes CATGQGISNQPQHF.

This chain joins TRBV24-1 and TRBJ1-5, with 8 positions matching TRBD1. The germline gives CDR1 KGHDR, CDR2 SFDVKD. CDR3 length: 15 residues. V lost 3 bases to trimming and J lost 7 bases; unmatched junction nucleotides: 7. For the CDR3, the DNA is TGTGCCACCAGTGATCCTGGACAGGGTGGGCAGCCCCAGCATTTT. This translates into CATSDPGQGGQPQHF.

The chain employs TRBV12-2 and TRBJ2-1. TRBV12-2 has pseudogene status. CDR3 length: 17 residues. The CDR3 DNA is TGTGCAAGTCGCTCCTCTCTTTTAGCAGACTCCTACAATGAGCAGTTCTTC. It translates to CASRSSLLADSYNEQFF.

The chain recombines TRBV2 with TRBJ1-5; the match to TRBD1 covers 8 bases. Germline CDR1 SNHLY, CDR2 FYNNEI. CDR3 size: 13 residues. V lost 5 bases and J lost 4; bases outside the gene matches: 1. The CDR3 bases are TGTGCCAGCAGTTGGACAGGGAATCAGCCCCAGCATTTT. This translates into CASSWTGNQPQHF. The whole variable domain, filled in from reference TRBV2 and TRBJ1-5, reads EPEVTQTPSHQVTQMGQEVILRCVPISNHLYFYWYRQILGQKVEFLVSFYNNEISEKSEIFDDQFSVERPDGSNFTLKIRSTKLEDSAMYFCASSWTGNQPQHFGDGTRLSIL.

The chain recombines TRBV19 with TRBJ2-5; D is perhaps TRBD1 or TRBD2 (5 bases each). The CDR3 extends over 18 amino acids. Trimming removed 1 base from V and 1 base from J, with 19 bases in between. The germline V gene encodes CDR1 LNHDA and CDR2 SQIVND (reference sequence). The CDR3 reads CASSIVLPGPGTQETQYF. CDR3 sequence (DNA): TGTGCCAGTAGTATAGTCTTACCCGGGCCAGGGACCCAAGAGACCCAGTACTTC.

In its sample, this clonotype was seen once. The CDR3, as DNA: TGCAGTGCTAGTGGGCAGGAAGCCTACAATGAGCAGTTCTTC. Its translation: CSASGQEAYNEQFF. This chain uses TRBV20-1 with TRBJ2-1, with D unclear. Germline lookup yields CDR1 DFQATT and CDR2 SNEGSKA (reference sequence). Deletions cut 3 bases from V and 2 bases from J, with 11 bases between. The CDR3 loop spans 14 amino acids.